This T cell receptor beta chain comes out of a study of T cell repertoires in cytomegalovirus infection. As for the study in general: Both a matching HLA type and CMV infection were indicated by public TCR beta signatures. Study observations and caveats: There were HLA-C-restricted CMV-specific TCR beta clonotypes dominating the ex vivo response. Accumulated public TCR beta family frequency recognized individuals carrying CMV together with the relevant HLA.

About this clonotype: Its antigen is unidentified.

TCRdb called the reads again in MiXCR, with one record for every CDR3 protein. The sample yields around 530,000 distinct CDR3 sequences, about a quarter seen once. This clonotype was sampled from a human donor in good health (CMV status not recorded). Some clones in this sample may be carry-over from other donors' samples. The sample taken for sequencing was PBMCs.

As DNA, the CDR3 is TGTGCCAGCAGATCCTTGGACCGGGAGGGAGCTTTCTTT. This gives the protein CASRSLDREGAFF. The chain recombines TRBV28 with TRBJ1-1; D unresolved. V gave up 6 bases and J gave up 10 bases, with 18 bases separating them. Germline V gene data show CDR1 as MDHEN and CDR2 as SYDVKM. The CDR3 loop spans 13 amino acids.